This TCR beta chain was retrieved from a study of cytomegalovirus exposure and HLA in healthy donors. PCR used 60 Vbeta primers and 13 Jbeta primers. Assay: immunoSEQ multiplex PCR; the TCRdb copy retains only in-frame clones and omits some. This sample carries approximately 110,000 clones, around three quarters of them seen once, and the ten largest clones take about 2.6%. Regarding the study as a whole: The investigators catalogued 150 to 200 TCR beta chains as cytomegalovirus-associated.

About this clone: Its antigen is undetermined.

Germline lookup yields CDR1 SGHAT and CDR2 FQNNGV. Trimming removed 1 base at V and 2 bases at J, with 24 bases between. This CDR3 has 19 residues. Material: PBMCs. This clonotype was sampled from a man between 45 and 60 years old in good health and CMV-seropositive. The chain combines TRBV11-2 with TRBJ2-7, with D tentatively TRBD2 (6 bases). CDR3 nucleotides: TGTGCCAGCAGCTTAGTTGTATTGAGACAAGCGGGTCGCACCTACGAGCAGTACTTC. Translating it yields CASSLVVLRQAGRTYEQYF.